This record covers a single TCR beta chain. It has no known antigen specificity. No base quality values were provided; no much bigger clone lies one nucleotide off. Deletion took 0 bases off V and 6 bases off J, with a span of 23 bases between the germline ends. The CDR3 has 18 amino acids, counting the end cysteine and phenylalanine. The DNA shown is the 54-base CDR3, in frame from base 1. For CDR1 and CDR2, the germline V gene lists SGHRS and YFSETQ. Libraries were built with 5' RACE. The sequencing machine was an Illumina HiSeq 2500. A second PCR of roughly 7 to 11 cycles was performed with a sample-barcoded 5' primer and a J-beta primer mix. A template-switch 5' adaptor carrying 12 random nucleotides introduced a unique molecular identifier onto each TCR beta cDNA molecule. Each sample yielded at least 3 million CDR3-containing paired-end reads. The Mint cDNA synthesis kit, primed by a TRBC-specific oligonucleotide, was used to synthesize first-strand cDNA from all RNA. After uracil-DNA glycosylase treatment, a first 18-cycle PCR used universal primers M1SS and BC2_uni_R on all cDNA. Per the authors' processing: Each sample was normalized by randomly selecting 1 million high-quality reads, each carrying a distinct molecular identifier. Instead of being binned into consensus sequences, reads with shared molecular identifiers were discarded. CDR3 identification, clonotype clustering and error correction used MiTCR with a Q25 quality threshold and the strictest error-elimination algorithm. A nonparametric unseen species model using Euler transformation provided a lower-bound estimate of total TCR beta diversity. The public reads were run again by TCRdb, first through fastp at Q25 and then through MiXCR, and only productive beta chains were kept. Rows with a matching CDR3 protein are joined into one entry that keeps the most common DNA and genes. The authors' filters were not applied to this entry. The sample data list around 940,000 distinct CDR3 sequences, and approximately 50% of these were observed just once. The ten biggest clones cover about 20% of the sample.

The 39 donors, aged about 6 to 90 years, were systemically healthy Caucasian individuals from Russia. Each donor gave roughly 11 milliliters of peripheral blood, drawn into EDTA-treated Vacutainer tubes. PBMCs were isolated by Ficoll-Paque density-gradient centrifugation, with at least 6 million obtained per sample. Trizol reagent was used to extract total RNA from PBMCs, with at least 5.5 micrograms per sample. For every donor, flow cytometry on a PBMC aliquot measured the percentage of naive CD45RAhigh/CD27high T cells. The entry originates in a study of blood T cells in healthy people across ages (dated by TCRdb to between 2015 and 2016). With regard to the full study: Template switching captured roughly one uniquely barcoded TCR beta cDNA molecule per two T cells in model experiments. Using deep sequencing normalized with unique cDNA molecular identifiers, the study measured how TCR beta repertoire diversity changes with age. Four age groups were formed from the donors: young (average about 17 years), middle-aged (just under 40), aged (over 55) and long-lived (about 80). To avoid experimental bias, donors of different ages were spread randomly across the sequencing lanes. Two additional independent replicas of 1 million unique cDNA reads from the same blood draw were analyzed for two donors (one aged 18 to 29 and one aged 80 or older). What the authors observed across the whole study: Because donor CMV infection status was unknown, age-related changes in expanded clonotypes were potentially confounded. The percentage of naive T cells measured by flow cytometry correlated strongly with observed TCR beta diversity. Compared with the aged group, more naive CD4+ T cells, fewer expanded clones and increased TCR diversity were shown by the long-lived group, suggesting age selection. As age increased, observed TCR beta diversity per million T cells dropped in a roughly linear way, and a significant reduction was already evident by age 40. Since profiling was done on bulk unsorted PBMCs, naive and antigen-experienced compartments could not be conclusively compared. Estimates of total diversity based on one million sequenced T cells were regarded as lower bounds and as underestimates.

This TCR was sampled from a woman aged 55-69 years in good health. The chain is assembled from TRBV5-1 and TRBJ2-3; confidence is insufficient to name the D gene. Sequences were obtained from blood. The encoded CDR3 is CASSLGGPQLQDKDTQYF. The nucleotide sequence reads as follows: TGCGCCAGCAGCTTGGGCGGACCACAACTCCAAGATAAGGATACGCAGTATTTT.